This T cell receptor beta chain was captured by sequencing in a study of regulatory T cells in long-lasting Graves disease. CDR1 is MDHEN, CDR2 SYDVKM, per germline. Losses at the gene ends were 6 bases for V and 4 bases for J; bases not matched to a gene: 10. This CDR3 comprises 15 residues. Time point meaning: newly diagnosed GD, antithyroid drugs for less than 3 months. The TCR library used RNA extracted from PBMCs. Many counts were recorded for this clonotype. Relying on iRepertoire HTBI primers and Arm-PCR of CDR3 regions, the team built TCR beta libraries. TCRdb re-derived calls from the multiplex PCR reads in MiXCR, one entry per CDR3 protein. The sample yields 350,000 to 550,000 distinct CDR3 sequences, 12% to 15% seen once. These data also formed part of another study, on T cells in Graves' hyperthyroidism and ophthalmopathy.

V gene TRBV28 combines with J gene TRBJ2-7; TRBD1 agrees at 9 bases. This TCR was sampled from a woman aged 45 to 65 with Graves disease. Specimen: peripheral blood mononuclear cells (PBMCs), collected at new diagnosis, from a patient treated with antithyroid drugs. The DNA for the CDR3 is TGTGCCAGCAGCTCCTCCGGGACAGGGTGGTACGAGCAGTACTTC. It specifies CASSSSGTGWYEQYF.